The 28 T cell receptor beta chains below were found in one sample sequenced in a study of blood T cell repertoires in COVID-19. The method was immunoSEQ multiplex PCR; TCRdb's version includes in-frame clones alone and lacks a portion of them. The data hold about 200,000 clones, with 75% to 90% observed a single time. Sequencing was carried out using peripheral blood. These TCRs come from a woman older than 75 with COVID-19, enrolled during active disease.

This CDR3 is CATSGGTGHTDTQYF. CDR3 in DNA: TGTGCCACCAGCGGGGGGACAGGGCACACAGATACGCAGTATTTT. The chain has TRBV15 and TRBJ2-3; TRBD1 matches at 9 bases. Germline V gene sequence: CDR1 LNHNV, CDR2 YYDKDF (reference sequence). The CDR3 runs 15 residues. V lost 5 bases to trimming and J lost 2 bases; unmatched junction nucleotides: 5.

The rearrangement joins TRBV10-3 to TRBJ1-6, with 8 bases matching TRBD1. CDR1 is ENHRY and CDR2 is SYGVKD in the germline V gene. This CDR3 is built from 15 residues. J lost 2 bases, V lost 6 bases, and 3 bases had no gene match. This CDR3 is CAIRSGGAYNSPLHF. The CDR3, as DNA: TGTGCCATCAGGTCAGGGGGCGCCTATAATTCACCCCTCCACTTT.

V usage is TRBV7-3 and J usage is TRBJ2-1, with 7 bases lining up with TRBD1. Trimming cost V 8 bases and J 7 bases; bases outside gene matches: 2. This CDR3 contains 11 residues. Germline V lookup: CDR1 SGHTA, CDR2 FQGTGA. The CDR3: CASGRGNEQFF. The CDR3 coding sequence is TGTGCCAGCGGCAGGGGGAATGAGCAGTTCTTC.

The chain is built from TRBV3-1 (or the pseudogene TRBV3-2) and TRBJ1-2; tentatively, D is TRBD1 (6 bases). Trimming took 0 bases from V and 4 from J, leaving 18 bases between them. The CDR3 is 17 residues long. Germline lookup yields CDR1 LGHDT and CDR2 YNNKEL (reference sequence). CDR3 DNA: TGTGCCAGCAGCCAAGAATACGGGCGTACCAGGGGCTATGGCTACACCTTC. Translating it yields CASSQEYGRTRGYGYTF.

J is TRBJ1-5 and V is TRBV25-1; 7 bases agree with TRBD1. V gave up 3 bases and J gave up 5 bases; unmatched junction bases: 13. The germline V gene has CDR1 MGHDK and CDR2 SYGVNS. The CDR3 loop spans 17 amino acids. CDR3 region: CASSEPPNRGQYQPQHF. The DNA for the CDR3 is TGTGCCAGCAGTGAGCCCCCTAACCGGGGACAGTATCAGCCCCAGCATTTT. Together with reference TRBV25-1 and TRBJ1-5, the CDR3 gives the full variable domain: EADIYQTPRYLVIGTGKKITLECSQTMGHDKMYWYQQDPGMELHLIHYSYGVNSTEKGDLSSESTVSRIRTEHFPLTLESARPSHTSQYLCASSEPPNRGQYQPQHFGDGTRLSIL.

The rearrangement links TRBV18 to TRBJ1-1, with TRBD1 identical over 9 bases. The germline V gene has CDR1 KGHSH and CDR2 LQKENI. The CDR3 is 13 amino acids. The V and J ends lost 4 bases and 6 bases, in that order; junction bases with no gene match: 3. As DNA, the CDR3 is TGTGCCAGCTCACGGGACAGGGAATCTGAAGCTTTCTTT. Residues: CASSRDRESEAFF.

This chain uses TRBV24-1 with TRBJ2-6; the D is unclear. The CDR3 sequence is 15 residues long. Trimming cost V 6 bases and J 0 bases, with 8 bases left between them. The germline V gene encodes CDR1 KGHDR and CDR2 SFDVKD. CDR3 nucleotide sequence: TGTGCCACCAGTAGCTCGAGCTCTGGGGCCAACGTCCTGACTTTC. Translating gives CATSSSSSGANVLTF.

The chain recombines TRBV12-3 or TRBV12-4 with TRBJ1-2; 8 bases agree with TRBD1. Trimming at V came to 6 bases and at J to 5 bases, leaving 5 bases not matched to a gene. The CDR3 loop spans 13 amino acids. CDR3 amino acids: CASRVQGEYGYTF. CDR3 nucleotide sequence: TGTGCCAGCAGGGTACAGGGGGAATATGGCTACACCTTC.

The rearrangement links TRBV7-9 to TRBJ1-5; 8 bases fit TRBD1. The CDR3 contains 18 residues. Germline CDR1 is SEHNR and CDR2 is FQNEAQ (reference sequence). The ends lost 3 bases at V and 7 bases at J; junction bases unmatched: 17. CDR3 sequence reads: CASSFSQTYDRGHQPQHF. The CDR3 region has the DNA TGTGCCAGCAGCTTTTCCCAAACCTACGACAGGGGCCACCAGCCCCAGCATTTT.

J is TRBJ2-1 and V is TRBV19; the D gene is possibly TRBD2 (6 bases). From germline, CDR1 is LNHDA and CDR2 SQIVND (reference sequence). Trimming pared 5 bases from V and 6 bases from J, leaving 20 bases between. The CDR3 runs to 16 residues. The CDR3 is CASSFQSGLVRNEQFF. For the CDR3, the DNA is TGTGCCAGTAGTTTCCAAAGCGGGTTAGTTCGCAATGAGCAGTTCTTC.

This chain connects TRBV7-9 to TRBJ1-3; 9 nucleotides match TRBD1. This CDR3 region has 16 residues. V was clipped by 1 base and J by 4 bases; unmatched bases: 5. The germline V gene has CDR1 SEHNR and CDR2 FQNEAQ (reference sequence). The CDR3 protein is CASSLVQGAGGNTIYF. The CDR3 nucleotides are TGTGCCAGCAGCTTAGTACAGGGGGCTGGAGGAAACACCATATATTTT.

Only a few counts were recorded for this clone. This chain links TRBV7-9 with TRBJ1-4; D is perhaps TRBD1 (6 bases). The CDR3 contains 17 residues. V dropped 1 base and J dropped 8 bases, with 20 bases sitting between them. CDR1 is SEHNR, CDR2 FQNEAQ, per germline (reference sequence). CDR3 sequence (DNA): TGTGCCAGCAGCTTAGTCCCTGCGGGCAGGGGAGAAGAAAAACTGTTTTTT. It codes for CASSLVPAGRGEEKLFF.

This chain uses TRBV27 with TRBJ2-6; D perhaps matches TRBD1 (5 bases). The V gene lost 5 bases and the J gene lost 2 bases, with 10 bases spanning the gap. Germline V gene lookup returns CDR1 MNHEY and CDR2 SMNVEV (reference sequence). This CDR3 spans 15 amino acids. Here the CDR3 reads CASSLEGAGANVLTF. CDR3 nucleotides: TGTGCCAGCAGTCTAGAAGGGGCTGGGGCCAACGTCCTGACTTTC.

The V gene is TRBV28, the J gene TRBJ2-7; D is unclear. The CDR3 totals 11 residues. Germline loops: CDR1 MDHEN, CDR2 SYDVKM. Deletions cut 6 bases from V and 3 bases from J, with 6 bases between. The CDR3 nucleotides read TGTGCCAGCAGCATGTTCTACGAGCAGTACTTC. Translated, it gives CASSMFYEQYF.

V is TRBV11-2 and J is TRBJ1-1; TRBD1 agrees at 7 bases. J gave up 1 base and V 5 bases, and 7 bases lay outside the gene matches. The germline V gene encodes CDR1 SGHAT and CDR2 FQNNGV. This CDR3 comprises 15 residues. The CDR3 sequence: CASSPRTGKNTEAFF. CDR3 bases: TGTGCCAGCAGCCCGAGGACAGGAAAGAACACTGAAGCTTTCTTT.

The V and J genes are TRBV27 and TRBJ2-7; TRBD1 aligns across 10 bases. V shed 0 bases and J 5 bases; nucleotides not matched to a gene: 7. This CDR3 has 16 amino acids. From germline, CDR1 is MNHEY and CDR2 SMNVEV (reference sequence). The CDR3 coding sequence is TGTGCCAGCAGTTTATCCCCGACAGGGGGCGCGGACGAGCAGTACTTC. It codes for CASSLSPTGGADEQYF.

This clone was seen only a few times. The chain has TRBV6-5 and TRBJ1-1; TRBD1 aligns across 7 bases. CDR1 is MNHEY and CDR2 is SVGAGI in the germline V gene. The CDR3 runs 14 residues. Germline trimming cut 4 bases from V and 4 bases from J; bases unmatched to any gene: 6. The CDR3 nucleotides read TGTGCCAGCAGTTCCCTGAGACAGGGCACTGAAGCTTTCTTT. Its translation is CASSSLRQGTEAFF.

The chain recombines TRBV15 with TRBJ1-5; perhaps TRBD1 as D (6 bases). Trimming pared 1 base from V and 13 bases from J, leaving 17 bases between. The CDR3 is 14 residues long. Germline V CDR1 and CDR2: LNHNV, YYDKDF (reference sequence). CDR3 loop: CATSRVGESGQQHF. Here the CDR3 DNA reads TGTGCCACCAGCAGAGTTGGGGAGTCGGGACAACAGCATTTT.

The V call is TRBV24-1, the J call TRBJ2-5; TRBD2 agrees at 10 bases. V lost 4 bases and J lost 2; bases outside the gene matches: 12. CDR1 and CDR2 (germline): KGHDR, SFDVKD. The CDR3 contains 18 residues. CDR3 bases: TGTGCCACCAGTGACCCCGGACGGGCTAGCGGGAGTCAAGAGACCCAGTACTTC. Translating gives CATSDPGRASGSQETQYF.

The chain uses TRBV7-9 and TRBJ1-2; TRBD1 is a possible D gene (5 bases). CDR3 length: 13 amino acids. V was pared by 5 bases and J by 6 bases, with 13 bases between. Germline loops: CDR1 SEHNR, CDR2 FQNEAQ (reference sequence). The chain's CDR3 is CASSQSGGNGYTF. The DNA of the CDR3 is TGTGCCAGCAGCCAATCCGGGGGAAATGGCTACACCTTC. The full variable domain, rest sourced from reference TRBV7-9 and TRBJ1-2, is DTGVSQNPRHKITKRGQNVTFRCDPISEHNRLYWYRQTLGQGPEFLTYFQNEAQLEKSRLLSDRFSAERPKGSFSTLEIQRTEQGDSAMYLCASSQSGGNGYTFGSGTRLTVV.

This clone appeared once. The chain employs TRBV21-1 and TRBJ1-5; the table gives TRBD1 as D, unverified against the DNA. TRBV21-1 is an annotated pseudogene. This CDR3 has 18 amino acids. The CDR3 loop reads CASSTYGQGGYSNQPQHF. The CDR3 DNA sequence: TGTGCCAGCAGCACCTATGGACAGGGGGGATATAGCAATCAGCCCCAGCATTTT.

This chain uses TRBV5-1 with TRBJ1-1; no firm D call. Germline CDR1 is SGHRS and CDR2 is YFSETQ. The CDR3 length is 17 residues. The V and J ends lost 0 bases and 0 bases respectively, with 15 bases between them. The CDR3 reads CASSLVVGSSMNTEAFF. The DNA for the CDR3 is TGCGCCAGCAGCTTGGTGGTGGGGAGTTCCATGAACACTGAAGCTTTCTTT. Drawing the rest from reference TRBV5-1 and TRBJ1-1, the complete variable domain is KAGVTQTPRYLIKTRGQQVTLSCSPISGHRSVSWYQQTPGQGLQFLFEYFSETQRNKGNFPGRFSGRQFSNSRSEMNVSTLELGDSALYLCASSLVVGSSMNTEAFFGQGTRLTVV.

V gene TRBV7-3 combines with J gene TRBJ2-7; 7 positions agree with TRBD2. The CDR3 runs 13 residues. V gave up 5 bases and J gave up 6 bases; unmatched junction bases: 7. The germline gives CDR1 SGHTA, CDR2 FQGTGA. The CDR3 bases are TGTGCCAGCAGCAACCCCGGGGGGACCGAGCAGTACTTC. Its protein product is CASSNPGGTEQYF.

CDR3 loop: CASTAGGLSTEAFF. The CDR3 DNA reads as TGTGCCAGCACTGCGGGGGGGTTGAGCACTGAAGCTTTCTTT. The chain employs TRBV28 and TRBJ1-1; D is possibly TRBD1 (5 bases). The CDR3 is made up of 14 amino acids. Trimming cost V 7 bases and J 4 bases, with 16 bases left between them. The germline V gene has CDR1 MDHEN and CDR2 SYDVKM.

V usage is TRBV5-4 and J usage is TRBJ2-5, with 10 bases matching TRBD2. The germline gives CDR1 SGHNT, CDR2 YYREEE (reference sequence). This CDR3 has 17 residues. Trimming removed 2 bases from V and 3 bases from J; junction bases left unmatched: 10. CDR3 DNA sequence: TGTGCCAGCAGCTTAGGCTCTAGCGGGAGAAGGGAAGAGACCCAGTACTTC. Translated, it gives CASSLGSSGRREETQYF.

This chain joins TRBV7-2 and TRBJ2-1; D possibly corresponds to TRBD2 (6 bases). V was shortened by 4 bases and J by 6 bases, with 16 bases between the two germline ends. CDR1 SGHTA and CDR2 FQGNSA come from the germline V gene. CDR3 size: 15 residues. This chain's CDR3 is CASSSTRHPGNEQFF. The CDR3 region has the DNA TGTGCCAGCAGCTCGACTAGGCACCCGGGCAATGAGCAGTTCTTC.

The chain couples TRBV11-2 to TRBJ1-2; the match to TRBD1 covers 7 bases. CDR1 is SGHAT, CDR2 FQNNGV, per germline. The CDR3 runs to 16 residues. The V segment lost 5 bases and the J segment 5 bases; nucleotides outside the gene matches: 14. CDR3 sequence reads: CASSPAGRGPGYGYTF. The CDR3 DNA reads as TGTGCCAGCAGCCCCGCCGGAAGGGGGCCCGGTTATGGCTACACCTTC. The complete variable domain, with remaining parts taken from reference TRBV11-2 and TRBJ1-2, reads EAGVAQSPRYKIIEKRQSVAFWCNPISGHATLYWYQQILGQGPKLLIQFQNNGVVDDSQLPKDRFSAERLKGVDSTLKIQPAKLEDSAVYLCASSPAGRGPGYGYTFGSGTRLTVV.

This clone turned up a few times. The CDR3 DNA follows: TGTGCCAGCTCCTTAGACCCGACCGGGGCCTACGAGCAGTACTTC. This sequence encodes CASSLDPTGAYEQYF. The chain uses TRBV18 and TRBJ2-7, with D possibly being TRBD2 (5 bases). This CDR3 contains 15 residues. V was shortened by 6 bases and J by 2 bases, with 17 bases between the two germline ends. Germline V gene sequence: CDR1 KGHSH, CDR2 LQKENI.